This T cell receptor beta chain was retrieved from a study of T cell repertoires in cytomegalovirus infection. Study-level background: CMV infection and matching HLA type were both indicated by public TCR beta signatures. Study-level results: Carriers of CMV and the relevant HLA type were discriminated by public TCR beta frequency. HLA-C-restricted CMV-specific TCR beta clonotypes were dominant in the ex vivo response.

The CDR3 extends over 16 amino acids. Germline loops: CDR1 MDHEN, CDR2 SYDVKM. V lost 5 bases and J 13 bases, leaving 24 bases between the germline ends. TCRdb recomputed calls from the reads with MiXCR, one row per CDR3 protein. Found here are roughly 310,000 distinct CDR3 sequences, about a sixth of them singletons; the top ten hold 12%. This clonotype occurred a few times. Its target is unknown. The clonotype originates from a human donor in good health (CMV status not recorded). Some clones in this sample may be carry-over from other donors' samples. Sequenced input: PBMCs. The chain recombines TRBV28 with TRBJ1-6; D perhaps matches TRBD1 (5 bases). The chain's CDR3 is CASSLSGTGASRPLHF. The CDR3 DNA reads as TGTGCCAGCAGTCTCTCCGGGACCGGTGCTTCTCGGCCCCTCCACTTT.